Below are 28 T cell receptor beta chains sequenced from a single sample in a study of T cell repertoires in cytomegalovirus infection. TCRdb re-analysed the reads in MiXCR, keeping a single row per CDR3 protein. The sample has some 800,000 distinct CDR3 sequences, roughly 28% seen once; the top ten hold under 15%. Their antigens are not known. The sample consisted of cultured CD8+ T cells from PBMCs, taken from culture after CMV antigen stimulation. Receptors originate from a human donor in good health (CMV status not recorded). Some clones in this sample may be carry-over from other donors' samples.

The CDR3: CASGETERTYNEQFF. The CDR3 nucleotides are TGCGCCAGCGGAGAAACGGAGCGAACCTACAATGAGCAGTTCTTC. The chain carries TRBV5-1 and TRBJ2-1; D uncertain. This CDR3 is 15 amino acids long. The V and J ends lost 7 bases and 2 bases respectively, with 16 bases between them. The germline V gene has CDR1 SGHRS and CDR2 YFSETQ.

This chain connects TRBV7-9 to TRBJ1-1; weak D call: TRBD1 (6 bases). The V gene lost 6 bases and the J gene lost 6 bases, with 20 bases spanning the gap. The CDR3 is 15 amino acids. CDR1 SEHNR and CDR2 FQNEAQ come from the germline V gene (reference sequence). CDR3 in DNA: TGTGCCAGCAGTAAGTCAACAGGGATTTTCGCTGAAGCTTTCTTT. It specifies CASSKSTGIFAEAFF.

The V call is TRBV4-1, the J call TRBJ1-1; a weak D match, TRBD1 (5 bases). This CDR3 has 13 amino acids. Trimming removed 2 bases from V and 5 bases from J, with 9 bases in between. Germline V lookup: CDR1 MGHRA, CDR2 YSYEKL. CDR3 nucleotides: TGCGCCAGCAGCCAAAGGGGAGGAACTGAAGCTTTCTTT. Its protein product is CASSQRGGTEAFF.

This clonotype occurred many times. Here the CDR3 reads CASSVNRGYGQPQHF. The CDR3 nucleotides read TGTGCCAGCAGTGTTAACAGGGGGTACGGTCAGCCCCAGCATTTT. The chain joins TRBV2 to TRBJ1-5; 8 bases map to TRBD1. The CDR3 runs 15 residues. V trimming: 4 bases; J trimming: 6 bases; junction bases outside the gene matches: 8. From germline, CDR1 is SNHLY and CDR2 FYNNEI.

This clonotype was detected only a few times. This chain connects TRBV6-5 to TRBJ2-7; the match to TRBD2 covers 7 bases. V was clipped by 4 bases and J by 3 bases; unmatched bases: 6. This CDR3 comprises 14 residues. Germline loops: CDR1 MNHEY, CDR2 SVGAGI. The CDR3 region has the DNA TGTGCCAGCAGTTTGAACGGGGGGATCTACGAGCAGTACTTC. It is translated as CASSLNGGIYEQYF.

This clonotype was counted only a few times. The CDR3 sequence: CASSLKAGAYNEQFF. Here the CDR3 DNA reads TGTGCCAGCAGTTTAAAAGCGGGGGCCTACAATGAGCAGTTCTTC. The chain joins TRBV12-3 or TRBV12-4 to TRBJ2-1; 8 bases align to TRBD2. J lost 2 bases, V lost 2 bases, and 2 bases had no gene match. CDR3 size: 15 residues.

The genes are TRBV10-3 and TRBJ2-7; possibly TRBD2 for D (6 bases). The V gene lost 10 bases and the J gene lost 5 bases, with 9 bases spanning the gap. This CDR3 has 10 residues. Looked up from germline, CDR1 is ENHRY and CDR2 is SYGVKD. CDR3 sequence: CATRGNEQYF. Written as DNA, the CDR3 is TGTGCCACCCGGGGGAACGAGCAGTACTTC.

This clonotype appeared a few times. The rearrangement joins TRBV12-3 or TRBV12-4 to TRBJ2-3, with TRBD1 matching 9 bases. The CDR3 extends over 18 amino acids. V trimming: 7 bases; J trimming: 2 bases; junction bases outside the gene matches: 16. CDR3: CASTPSIRDRVNTDTQYF. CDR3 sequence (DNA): TGTGCCAGCACGCCGAGTATACGGGACAGGGTTAACACAGATACGCAGTATTTT.

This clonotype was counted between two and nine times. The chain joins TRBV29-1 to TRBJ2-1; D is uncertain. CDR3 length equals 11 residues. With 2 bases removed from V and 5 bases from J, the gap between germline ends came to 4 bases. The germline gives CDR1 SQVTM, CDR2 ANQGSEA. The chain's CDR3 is CSVEYDNEQFF. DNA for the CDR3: TGCAGCGTTGAATATGACAATGAGCAGTTCTTC.

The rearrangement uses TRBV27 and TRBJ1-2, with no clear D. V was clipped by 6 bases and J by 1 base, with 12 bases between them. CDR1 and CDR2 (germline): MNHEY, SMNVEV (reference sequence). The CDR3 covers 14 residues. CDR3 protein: CASRDPRFNYGYTF. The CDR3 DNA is TGTGCCAGCAGGGATCCCAGGTTTAACTATGGCTACACCTTC.

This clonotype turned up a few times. For the CDR3, the DNA is TGTGCCAGCAGCGTATCGGGGCGAGCTGAAGCTTTCTTT. It encodes CASSVSGRAEAFF. The chain carries TRBV7-4 and TRBJ1-1; the D gene is possibly TRBD1 (5 bases). Germline loops: CDR1 SGHVT, CDR2 SQSDAQ. Trimming shortened V by 5 bases and J by 6 bases, and 13 bases separated the two germline ends. The CDR3 totals 13 residues.

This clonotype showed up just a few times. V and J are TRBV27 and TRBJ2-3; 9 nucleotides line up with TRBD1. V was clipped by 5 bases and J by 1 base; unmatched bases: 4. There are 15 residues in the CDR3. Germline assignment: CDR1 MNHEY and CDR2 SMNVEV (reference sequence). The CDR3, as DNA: TGTGCCAGCAGTATACGGGACAGGGGCACAGATACGCAGTATTTT. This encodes CASSIRDRGTDTQYF.

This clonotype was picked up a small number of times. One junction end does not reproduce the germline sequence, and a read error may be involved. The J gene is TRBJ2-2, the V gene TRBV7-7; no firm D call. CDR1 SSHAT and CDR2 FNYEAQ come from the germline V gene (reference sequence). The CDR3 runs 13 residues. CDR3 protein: CASISGHTGELFF. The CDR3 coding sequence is TGTGCTAGCATCTCGGGCCACACCGGGGAGCTGTTTTTT.

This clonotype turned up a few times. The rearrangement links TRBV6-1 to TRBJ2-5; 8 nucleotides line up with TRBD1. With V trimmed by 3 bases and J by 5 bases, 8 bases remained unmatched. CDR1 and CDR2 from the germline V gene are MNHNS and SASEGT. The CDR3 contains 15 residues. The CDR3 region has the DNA TGTGCCAGCAGTGACTTCAGGGGGCAAGGGGAGACCCAGTACTTC. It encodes CASSDFRGQGETQYF.

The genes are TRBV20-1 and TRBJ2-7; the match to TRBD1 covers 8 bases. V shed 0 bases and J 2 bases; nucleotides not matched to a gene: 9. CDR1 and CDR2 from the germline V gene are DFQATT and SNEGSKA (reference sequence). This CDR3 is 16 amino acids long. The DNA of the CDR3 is TGCAGTGCTAGAGATAGCACTGGACAGGGCCCCTACGAGCAGTACTTC. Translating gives CSARDSTGQGPYEQYF.

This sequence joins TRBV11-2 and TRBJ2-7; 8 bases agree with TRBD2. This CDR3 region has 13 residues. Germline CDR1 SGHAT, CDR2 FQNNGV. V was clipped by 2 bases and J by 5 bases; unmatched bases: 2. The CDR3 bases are TGTGCCAGCAGCTTAAGCGGGGGACACGAGCAGTACGTC. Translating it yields CASSLSGGHEQYV.

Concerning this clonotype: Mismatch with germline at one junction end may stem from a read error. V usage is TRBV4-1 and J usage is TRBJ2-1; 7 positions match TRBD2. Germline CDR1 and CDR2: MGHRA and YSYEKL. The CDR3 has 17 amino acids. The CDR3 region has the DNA TGTGCCAGCAGCCAAGATATGGGAGGGGTGATAAAAAATGAGCAGTTCTTC. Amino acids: CASSQDMGGVIKNEQFF.

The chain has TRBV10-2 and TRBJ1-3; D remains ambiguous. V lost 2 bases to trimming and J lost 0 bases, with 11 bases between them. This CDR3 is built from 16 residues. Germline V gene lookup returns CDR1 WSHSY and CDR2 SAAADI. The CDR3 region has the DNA TGCGCCAGCAGTGAGGGACCGACGTACTCTGGAAACACCATATATTTT. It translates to CASSEGPTYSGNTIYF.

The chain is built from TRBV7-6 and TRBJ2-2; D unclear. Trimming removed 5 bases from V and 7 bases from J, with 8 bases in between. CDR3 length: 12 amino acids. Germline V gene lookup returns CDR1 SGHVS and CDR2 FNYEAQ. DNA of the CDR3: TGTGCCAGCAGCCCGTTTGACGGGGAGCTGTTTTTT. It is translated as CASSPFDGELFF.

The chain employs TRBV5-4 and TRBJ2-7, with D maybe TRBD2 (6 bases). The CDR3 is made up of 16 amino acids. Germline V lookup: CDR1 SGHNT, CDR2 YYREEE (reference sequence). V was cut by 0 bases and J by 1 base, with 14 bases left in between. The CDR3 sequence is CASSLDLGGRSYEQYV. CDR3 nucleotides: TGTGCCAGCAGCTTGGACTTGGGAGGTCGGTCCTACGAGCAGTACGTC.

The CDR3 coding sequence is TGTGCCAGCAGTTACAATCGATTTTATGGCGGTCTCCCCAATGAGCAGTTCTTC. This gives the protein CASSYNRFYGGLPNEQFF. The chain combines TRBV6-2 or TRBV6-3 with TRBJ2-1; D remains ambiguous. V was clipped by 2 bases and J by 6 bases, with 23 bases between them. CDR3 length equals 18 residues. Germline-derived CDR1 and CDR2 are MNHEY and SVGEGT.

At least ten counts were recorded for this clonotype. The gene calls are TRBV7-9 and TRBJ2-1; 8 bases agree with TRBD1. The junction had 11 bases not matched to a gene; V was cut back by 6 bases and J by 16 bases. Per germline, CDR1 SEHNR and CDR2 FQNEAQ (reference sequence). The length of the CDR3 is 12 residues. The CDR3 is CASRRSGTGSFF. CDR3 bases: TGTGCCAGCAGACGGTCCGGGACAGGCTCCTTCTTC.

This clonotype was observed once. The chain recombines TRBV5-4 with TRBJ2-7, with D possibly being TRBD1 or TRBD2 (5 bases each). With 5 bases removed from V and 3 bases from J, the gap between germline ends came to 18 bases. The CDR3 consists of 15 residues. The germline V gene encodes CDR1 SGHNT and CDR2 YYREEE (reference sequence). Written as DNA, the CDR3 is TGTGCCAGCAGTAAGGGGACGCTAAACTACTACGAGCAGTACTTC. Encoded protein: CASSKGTLNYYEQYF. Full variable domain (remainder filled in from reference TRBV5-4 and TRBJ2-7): ETGVTQSPTHLIKTRGQQVTLRCSSQSGHNTVSWYQQALGQGPQFIFQYYREEENGRGNFPPRFSGLQFPNYSSELNVNALELDDSALYLCASSKGTLNYYEQYFGPGTRLTVT.

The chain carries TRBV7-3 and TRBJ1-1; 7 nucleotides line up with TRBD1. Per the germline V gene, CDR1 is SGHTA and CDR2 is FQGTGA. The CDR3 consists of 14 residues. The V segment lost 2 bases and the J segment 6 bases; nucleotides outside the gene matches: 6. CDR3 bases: TGTGCCAGCAGCTTAGGTAGGGGGCTCGCTGAAGCTTTCTTT. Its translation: CASSLGRGLAEAFF.

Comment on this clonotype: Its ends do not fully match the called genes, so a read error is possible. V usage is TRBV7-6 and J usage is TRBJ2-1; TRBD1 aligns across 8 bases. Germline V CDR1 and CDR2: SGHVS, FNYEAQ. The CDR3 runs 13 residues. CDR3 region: CASSLFGTGEQFF. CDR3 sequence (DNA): TGTGCTAGCAGCTTATTCGGGACAGGAGAACAGTTCTTC.

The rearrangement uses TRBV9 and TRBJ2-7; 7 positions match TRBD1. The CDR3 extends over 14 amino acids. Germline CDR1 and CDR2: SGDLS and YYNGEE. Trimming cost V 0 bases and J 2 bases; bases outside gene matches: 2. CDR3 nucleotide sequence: TGTGCCAGCAGCGTAGAGGGGGCTACCTACGAGCAGTACTTC. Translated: CASSVEGATYEQYF. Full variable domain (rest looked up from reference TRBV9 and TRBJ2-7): DSGVTQTPKHLITATGQRVTLRCSPRSGDLSVYWYQQSLDQGLQFLIQYYNGEERAKGNILERFSAQQFPDLHSELNLSSLELGDSALYFCASSVEGATYEQYFGPGTRLTVT.

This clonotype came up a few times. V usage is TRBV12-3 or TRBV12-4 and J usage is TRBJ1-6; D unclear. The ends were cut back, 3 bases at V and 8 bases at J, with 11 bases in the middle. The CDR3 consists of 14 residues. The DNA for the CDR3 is TGTGCCAGCAGTTTGAGGCGGCCGGATTCACCCCTCCACTTT. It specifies CASSLRRPDSPLHF.

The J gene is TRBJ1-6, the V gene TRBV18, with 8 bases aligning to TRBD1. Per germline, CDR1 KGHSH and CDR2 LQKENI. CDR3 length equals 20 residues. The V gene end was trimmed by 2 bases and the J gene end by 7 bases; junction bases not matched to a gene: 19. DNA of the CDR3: TGTGCCAGCTCACCAGGGGACCGTGACCAGGGGGCGATTAGGAATTCACCCCTCCACTTT. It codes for CASSPGDRDQGAIRNSPLHF.